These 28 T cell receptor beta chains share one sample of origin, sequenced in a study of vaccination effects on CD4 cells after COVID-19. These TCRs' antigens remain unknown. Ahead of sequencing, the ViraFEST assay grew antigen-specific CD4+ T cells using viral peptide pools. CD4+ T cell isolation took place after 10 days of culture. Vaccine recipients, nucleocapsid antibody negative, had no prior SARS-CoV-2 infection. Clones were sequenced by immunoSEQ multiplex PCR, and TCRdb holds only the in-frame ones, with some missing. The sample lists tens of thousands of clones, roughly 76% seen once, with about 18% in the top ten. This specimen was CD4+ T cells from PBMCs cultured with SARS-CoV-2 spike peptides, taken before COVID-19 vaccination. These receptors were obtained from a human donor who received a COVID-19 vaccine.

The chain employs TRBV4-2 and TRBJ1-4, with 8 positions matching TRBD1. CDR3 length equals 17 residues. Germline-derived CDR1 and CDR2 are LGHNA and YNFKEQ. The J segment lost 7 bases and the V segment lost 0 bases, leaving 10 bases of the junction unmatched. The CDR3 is CASSQEYPTGGGEKLFF. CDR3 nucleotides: TGTGCCAGCAGCCAAGAATATCCAACAGGGGGAGGTGAAAAACTGTTTTTT.

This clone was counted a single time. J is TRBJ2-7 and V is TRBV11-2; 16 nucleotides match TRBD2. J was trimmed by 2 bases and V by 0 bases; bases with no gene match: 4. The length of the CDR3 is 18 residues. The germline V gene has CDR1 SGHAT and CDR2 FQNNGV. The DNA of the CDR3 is TGTGCCAGCAGCTTAGATTTGGGACTAGCGGGAGGGACCTACGAGCAGTACTTC. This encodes CASSLDLGLAGGTYEQYF.

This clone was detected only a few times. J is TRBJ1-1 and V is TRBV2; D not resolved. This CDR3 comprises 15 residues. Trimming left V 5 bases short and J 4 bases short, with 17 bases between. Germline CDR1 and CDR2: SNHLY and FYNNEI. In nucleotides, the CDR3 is TGTGCCAGCAGTTCCCAAGGGATACGTGGCACTGAAGCTTTCTTT. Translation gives CASSSQGIRGTEAFF.

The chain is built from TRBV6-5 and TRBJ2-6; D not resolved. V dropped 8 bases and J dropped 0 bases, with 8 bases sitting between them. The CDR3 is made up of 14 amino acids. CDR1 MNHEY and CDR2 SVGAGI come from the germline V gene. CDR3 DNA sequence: TGTGCCAGCTCAATCCTCTCTGGGGCCAACGTCCTGACTTTC. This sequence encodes CASSILSGANVLTF.

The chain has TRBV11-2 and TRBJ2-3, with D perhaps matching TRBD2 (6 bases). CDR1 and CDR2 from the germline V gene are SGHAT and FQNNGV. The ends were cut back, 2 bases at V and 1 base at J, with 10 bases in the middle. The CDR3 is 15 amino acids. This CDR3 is CASSLRGGGTDTQYF. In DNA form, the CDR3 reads TGTGCCAGCAGCTTAAGGGGAGGTGGCACAGATACGCAGTATTTT. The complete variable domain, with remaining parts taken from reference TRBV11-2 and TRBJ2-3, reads EAGVAQSPRYKIIEKRQSVAFWCNPISGHATLYWYQQILGQGPKLLIQFQNNGVVDDSQLPKDRFSAERLKGVDSTLKIQPAKLEDSAVYLCASSLRGGGTDTQYFGPGTRLTVL.

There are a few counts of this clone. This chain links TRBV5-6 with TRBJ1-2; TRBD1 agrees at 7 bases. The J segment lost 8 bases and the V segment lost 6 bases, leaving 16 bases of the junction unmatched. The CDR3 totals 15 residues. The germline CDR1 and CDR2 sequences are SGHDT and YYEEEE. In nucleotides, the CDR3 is TGTGCCAGCACCCATCGGAGCCGACAGGGCCGAGGCTACACCTTC. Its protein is CASTHRSRQGRGYTF.

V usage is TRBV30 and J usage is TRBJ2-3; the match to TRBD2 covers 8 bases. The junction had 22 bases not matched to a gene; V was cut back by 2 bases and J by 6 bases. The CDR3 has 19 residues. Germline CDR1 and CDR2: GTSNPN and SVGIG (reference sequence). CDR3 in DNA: TGTGCCTGGAGTCGGGGACGTTTTGGGCTCCAAGCGGGAGCGGATACGCAGTATTTT. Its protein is CAWSRGRFGLQAGADTQYF.

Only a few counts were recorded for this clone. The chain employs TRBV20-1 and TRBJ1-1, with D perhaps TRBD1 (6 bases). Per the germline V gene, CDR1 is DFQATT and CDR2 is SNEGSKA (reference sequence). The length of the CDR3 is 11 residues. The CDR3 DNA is TGCATTATACAGGGAAACACTGAAGCTTTCTTT. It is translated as CIIQGNTEAFF.

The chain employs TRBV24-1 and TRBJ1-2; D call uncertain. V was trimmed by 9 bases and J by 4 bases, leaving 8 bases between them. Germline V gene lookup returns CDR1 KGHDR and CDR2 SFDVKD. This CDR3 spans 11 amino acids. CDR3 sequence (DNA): TGTGCCACCGAGGGCTTCTATGGCTACACCTTC. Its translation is CATEGFYGYTF.

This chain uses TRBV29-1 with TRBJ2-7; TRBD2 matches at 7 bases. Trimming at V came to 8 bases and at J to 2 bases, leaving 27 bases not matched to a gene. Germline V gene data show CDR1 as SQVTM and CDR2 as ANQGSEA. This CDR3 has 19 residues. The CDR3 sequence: CSLPKPQGFEPGLPYEQYF. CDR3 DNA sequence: TGCAGCCTACCTAAACCTCAGGGTTTCGAACCGGGACTACCCTACGAGCAGTACTTC.

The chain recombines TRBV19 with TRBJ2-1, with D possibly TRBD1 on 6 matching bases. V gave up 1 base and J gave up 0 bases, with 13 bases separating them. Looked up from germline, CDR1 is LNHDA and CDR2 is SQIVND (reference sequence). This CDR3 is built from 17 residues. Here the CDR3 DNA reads TGTGCCAGTAGTATAGGTCGGACAGCTAGCTCCTACAATGAGCAGTTCTTC. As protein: CASSIGRTASSYNEQFF.

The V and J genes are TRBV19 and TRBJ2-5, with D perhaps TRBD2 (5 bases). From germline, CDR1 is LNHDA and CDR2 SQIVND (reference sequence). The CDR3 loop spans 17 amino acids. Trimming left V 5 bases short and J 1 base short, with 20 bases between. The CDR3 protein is CASSLRTNEGLQETQYF. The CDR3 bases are TGTGCCAGTAGTCTTCGTACAAATGAGGGTCTCCAAGAGACCCAGTACTTC.

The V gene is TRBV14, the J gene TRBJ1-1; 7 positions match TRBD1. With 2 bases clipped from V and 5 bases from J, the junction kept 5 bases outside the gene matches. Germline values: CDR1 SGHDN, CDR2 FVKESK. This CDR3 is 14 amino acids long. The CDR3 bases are TGTGCCAGCAGCCAATTGTCAGGGGGAACTGAAGCTTTCTTT. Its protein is CASSQLSGGTEAFF.

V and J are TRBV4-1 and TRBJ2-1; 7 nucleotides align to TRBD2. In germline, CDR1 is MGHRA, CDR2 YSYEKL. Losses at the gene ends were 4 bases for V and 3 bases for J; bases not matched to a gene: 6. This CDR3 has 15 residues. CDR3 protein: CASSRGGTNYNEQFF. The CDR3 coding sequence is TGCGCCAGCAGCCGAGGCGGGACTAACTACAATGAGCAGTTCTTC.

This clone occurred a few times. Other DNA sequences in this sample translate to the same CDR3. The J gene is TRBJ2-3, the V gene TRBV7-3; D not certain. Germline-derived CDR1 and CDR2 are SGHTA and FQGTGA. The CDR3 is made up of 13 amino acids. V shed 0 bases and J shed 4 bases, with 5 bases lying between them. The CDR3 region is CASSLTGPDTQYF. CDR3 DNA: TGTGCCAGCAGCTTAACCGGGCCAGATACGCAGTATTTT.

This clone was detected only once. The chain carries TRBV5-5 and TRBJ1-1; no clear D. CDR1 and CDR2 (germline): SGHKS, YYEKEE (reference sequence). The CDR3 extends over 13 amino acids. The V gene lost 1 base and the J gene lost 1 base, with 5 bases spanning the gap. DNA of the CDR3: TGTGCCAGCAGCTTGATGGGGAACACTGAAGCTTTCTTT. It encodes CASSLMGNTEAFF.

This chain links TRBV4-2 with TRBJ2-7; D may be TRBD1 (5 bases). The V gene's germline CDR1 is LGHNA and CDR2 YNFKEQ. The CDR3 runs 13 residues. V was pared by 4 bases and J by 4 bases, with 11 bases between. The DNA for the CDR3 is TGTGCCAGCAGCCGACAGTTTACGTACGAGCAGTACTTC. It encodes CASSRQFTYEQYF.

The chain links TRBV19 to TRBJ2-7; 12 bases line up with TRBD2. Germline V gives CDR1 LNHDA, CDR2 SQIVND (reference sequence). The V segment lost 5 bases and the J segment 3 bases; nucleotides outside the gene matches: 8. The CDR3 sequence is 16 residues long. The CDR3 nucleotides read TGTGCCAGTAGTGACGAGACTAGCGGGAGTGGCTACGAGCAGTACTTC. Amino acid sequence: CASSDETSGSGYEQYF.

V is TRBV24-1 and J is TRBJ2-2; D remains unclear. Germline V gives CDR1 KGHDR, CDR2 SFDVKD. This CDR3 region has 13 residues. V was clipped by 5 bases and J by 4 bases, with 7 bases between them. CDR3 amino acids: CATSALTTGELFF. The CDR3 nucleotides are TGTGCCACCAGTGCCCTAACCACCGGGGAGCTGTTTTTT.

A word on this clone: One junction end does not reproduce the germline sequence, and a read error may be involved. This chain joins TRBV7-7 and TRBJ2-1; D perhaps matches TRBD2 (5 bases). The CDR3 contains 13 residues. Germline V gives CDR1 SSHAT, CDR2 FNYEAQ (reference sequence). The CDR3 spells CASSLALGSEQFF. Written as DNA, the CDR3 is TGTGCTAGCAGCTTAGCTCTTGGGAGTGAGCAGTTCTTC. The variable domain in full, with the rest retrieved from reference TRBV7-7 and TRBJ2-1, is GAGVSQSPRYKVTKRGQDVTLRCDPISSHATLYWYQQALGQGPEFLTYFNYEAQPDKSGLPSDRFSAERPEGSISTLTIQRTEQRDSAMYRCASSLALGSEQFFGPGTRLTVL.

The DNA of the CDR3 is TGTGCCAGCAGTCCGGACAAGAAGCCCCAGCATTTT. Translating gives CASSPDKKPQHF. This rearrangement joins TRBV28 to TRBJ1-5; TRBD1 might be the D (5 bases). The CDR3 runs to 12 residues. V was trimmed by 5 bases and J by 8 bases, leaving 10 bases between them. CDR1 and CDR2 (germline): MDHEN, SYDVKM.

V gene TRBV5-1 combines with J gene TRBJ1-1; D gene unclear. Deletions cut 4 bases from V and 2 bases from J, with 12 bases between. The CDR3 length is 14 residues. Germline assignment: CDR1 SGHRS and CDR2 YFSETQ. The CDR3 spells CASSREITNTEAFF. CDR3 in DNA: TGCGCCAGCAGCCGGGAAATTACAAACACTGAAGCTTTCTTT.

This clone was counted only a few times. The CDR3 reads CASTDLDRGLTSGANVLTF. The CDR3 coding sequence is TGTGCCAGCACCGATTTAGACAGGGGCCTAACCTCTGGGGCCAACGTCCTGACTTTC. The chain is built from TRBV5-4 and TRBJ2-6, with 8 bases fitting TRBD1. The ends lost 6 bases at V and 0 bases at J; junction bases unmatched: 14. This CDR3 region has 19 residues. CDR1 SGHNT and CDR2 YYREEE come from the germline V gene (reference sequence).

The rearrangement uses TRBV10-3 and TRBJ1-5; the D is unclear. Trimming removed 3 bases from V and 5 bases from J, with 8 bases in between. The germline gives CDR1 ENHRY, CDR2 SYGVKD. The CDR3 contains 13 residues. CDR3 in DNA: TGTGCCATCAGTGAATTGTCGCATCAGCCCCAGCATTTT. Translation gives CAISELSHQPQHF.

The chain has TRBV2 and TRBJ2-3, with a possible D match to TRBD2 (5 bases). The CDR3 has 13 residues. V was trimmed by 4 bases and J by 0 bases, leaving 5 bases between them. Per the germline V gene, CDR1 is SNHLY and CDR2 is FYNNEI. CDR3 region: CASSGGSTDTQYF. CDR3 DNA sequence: TGTGCCAGCAGTGGAGGGAGCACAGATACGCAGTATTTT.

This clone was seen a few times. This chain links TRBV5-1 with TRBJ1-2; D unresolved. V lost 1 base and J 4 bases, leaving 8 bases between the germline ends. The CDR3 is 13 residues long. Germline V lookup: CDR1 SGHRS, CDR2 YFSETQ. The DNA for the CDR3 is TGCGCCAGCAGCTTGACGGATGCCTATGGCTACACCTTC. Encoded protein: CASSLTDAYGYTF. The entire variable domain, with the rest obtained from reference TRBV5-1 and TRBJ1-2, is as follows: KAGVTQTPRYLIKTRGQQVTLSCSPISGHRSVSWYQQTPGQGLQFLFEYFSETQRNKGNFPGRFSGRQFSNSRSEMNVSTLELGDSALYLCASSLTDAYGYTFGSGTRLTVV.

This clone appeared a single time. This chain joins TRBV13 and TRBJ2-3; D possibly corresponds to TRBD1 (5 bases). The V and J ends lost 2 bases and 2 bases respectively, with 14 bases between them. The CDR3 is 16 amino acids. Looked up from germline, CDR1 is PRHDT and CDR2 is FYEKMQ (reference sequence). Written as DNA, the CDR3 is TGTGCCAGCAGCTTAAGACAGACACAGTACACAGATACGCAGTATTTT. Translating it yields CASSLRQTQYTDTQYF.

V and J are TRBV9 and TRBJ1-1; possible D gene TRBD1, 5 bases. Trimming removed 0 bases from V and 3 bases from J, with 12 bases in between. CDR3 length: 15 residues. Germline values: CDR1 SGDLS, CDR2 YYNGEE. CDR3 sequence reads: CASSVEGREYTEAFF. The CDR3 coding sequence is TGTGCCAGCAGCGTAGAGGGCAGGGAGTACACTGAAGCTTTCTTT.